This T cell receptor (beta chain) was profiled in a study of cytomegalovirus exposure and HLA in healthy donors. This clone was seen a single time. PCR used 60 Vbeta primers and 13 Jbeta primers. Assay used: immunoSEQ multiplex PCR; TCRdb lists only in-frame clones, some missing. The repertoire holds 150,000 to 200,000 clones, with about four fifths as singletons. This receptor was identified in a male donor in good health and CMV-seropositive. The specimen was PBMCs.

The CDR3 DNA follows: TGTGCCACCAGCACCCACCCCCTAGCAAACCAAGAGACCCAGTACTTC. Its protein is CATSTHPLANQETQYF. The chain links TRBV15 to TRBJ2-5; TRBD2 might be the D (5 bases). The V gene lost 4 bases and the J gene lost 0 bases, with 15 bases spanning the gap. The CDR3 spans 16 residues. CDR1 is LNHNV, CDR2 YYDKDF, per germline (reference sequence).